These T cell receptor beta chains were read from a single sample in a study of blood T cell repertoires in COVID-19. Profiling relied on immunoSEQ multiplex PCR, and the TCRdb table lists in-frame clones only, not all of them. Of about 420,000 clones in the sample, approximately 90% were seen once. Material: peripheral blood. The receptors shown here come from a man in his late teens or twenties with COVID-19, enrolled during active disease. The CDR3 runs from the conserved cysteine through the conserved F or W. D genes are given only for firm matches. Not all rows give a size; the values are once, few, many and, for expanded clones, a class.

j_call v_call clone_size d_call cdr3_nt cdr3_aa
TRBJ2-7 TRBV30 . TRBD1 TGTGCCTGGAGTGTGGGGACAGGCTCCTACGAGCAGTACTTC CAWSVGTGSYEQYF
TRBJ2-5 TRBV2 . TRBD2 TGTGCCAGCAGTGGTGGAACTAGCGGAGCCCAAGAGACCCAGTACTTC CASSGGTSGAQETQYF
TRBJ1-4 TRBV9 . . TGTGCCAGCAGCGTAGGTGGGGGCGATGAAAAACTGTTTTTT CASSVGGGDEKLFF
TRBJ1-6 TRBV6-6 . . TGTGCCAGCAGCCTCCGGGGAGGGTCCTATAATTCACCCCTCCACTTT CASSLRGGSYNSPLHF
TRBJ2-2 TRBV28 . TRBD1 TGTGCCAGCAGTCCCCAGGGGGACAATGTGAACACCGGGGAGCTGTTTTTT CASSPQGDNVNTGELFF
TRBJ1-5 TRBV6-1 . . TGTGCCAGCAGTGAGGGGGGGTACAATCAGCCCCAGCATTTT CASSEGGYNQPQHF
TRBJ1-3 TRBV11-2 once TRBD1 TGTGCCAGCAGCAAACTTACAGGGGACGGAAACACCATATATTTT CASSKLTGDGNTIYF
TRBJ2-3 TRBV19 . TRBD2 TGTGCCAGTAGTAGCGGGAGTAGCACAGATACGCAGTATTTT CASSSGSSTDTQYF
TRBJ2-5 TRBV18 . . TGTGCCAGCTCACCACCGCGTGAGACCCAGTACTTC CASSPPRETQYF
TRBJ2-3 TRBV6-1 . . TGTGCCAGCAGTGAAGGTAGTGGTAGCACAGATACGCAGTATTTT CASSEGSGSTDTQYF
TRBJ1-1 TRBV25-1 . . TGTGCCAGCAGTGACAGGGGTTTGAACACTGAAGCTTTCTTT CASSDRGLNTEAFF
TRBJ2-7 TRBV7-2 . TRBD1 TGTGCCAGTTCTCTAGGGACAGGTTACGAGCAGTACTTC CASSLGTGYEQYF
TRBJ1-1 TRBV7-9 . TRBD1 TGTGCCAGCAGCCGGACAGGGAACACTGAAGCTTTCTTT CASSRTGNTEAFF
TRBJ2-1 TRBV6-1 . TRBD2 TGTGCCAGCAGTGAGGGGAGCGGGATTTACAATGAGCAGTTCTTC CASSEGSGIYNEQFF
TRBJ2-7 TRBV6-5 . . TGTGCCACCGACCGACAGCCATACTACGAGCAGTACTTC CATDRQPYYEQYF
TRBJ2-1 TRBV5-4 . TRBD2 TGTGCCAGCAGCTGGGGACTAGCGGGGTCCTACAATGAGCAGTTCTTC CASSWGLAGSYNEQFF
TRBJ1-6 TRBV5-1 . . TGCGCCAGCAGCAACCGGGAACCGATTAATTCACCCCTCCACTTT CASSNREPINSPLHF
TRBJ1-1 TRBV28 . . TGTGCCAGCAGTTTAGGGAGGGGGAATGAAGCTTTCTTT CASSLGRGNEAFF
TRBJ2-7 TRBV3-1/TRBV3-2 . . TGTGCCAGCAGCCAACTAGGTGCCCCCTTCTACGAGCAGTACTTC CASSQLGAPFYEQYF
TRBJ2-7 TRBV25-1 . . TGTGCCAGCAGTCCTGGGGGGAGGCTTGAGGCCTACGAGCAGTACTTC CASSPGGRLEAYEQYF
TRBJ2-3 TRBV7-3 . . TGTGCCAGCAGCTTAATTCCGGGAGCCACAGATACGCAGTATTTT CASSLIPGATDTQYF
TRBJ1-4 TRBV19 . . TGTGCCAGTAGTATCTATTCGGCAGGGGATGAAAAACTGTTTTTT CASSIYSAGDEKLFF
TRBJ1-1 TRBV5-1 . . TGCGCCAGCAGCTTATCCAGGAACACTGAAGCTTTCTTT CASSLSRNTEAFF
TRBJ2-7 TRBV11-2 . . TGTGCCAGCAGCTTAGGTGGCGGCCGACCCTACGAGCAGTACTTC CASSLGGGRPYEQYF
TRBJ2-1 TRBV6-5 . TRBD2 TGTGCCAGCAGGCTCCCTGGGACTAGTTACAATGAGCAGTTCTTC CASRLPGTSYNEQFF
TRBJ2-3 TRBV2 . TRBD2 TGTGCCAGCAGTGTGCTAGCTAGCGGGAGCACAGATACGCAGTATTTT CASSVLASGSTDTQYF
TRBJ2-1 TRBV7-9 many TRBD2 TGTGCCAGCAGCTTAGGCGGGGGGAGCACCTACAATGAGCAGTTCTTC CASSLGGGSTYNEQFF
TRBJ1-2 TRBV6-5 once TRBD1 TGTGCCAGCAGGACAGGGGGCGGTGACTATGGCTACACCTTC CASRTGGGDYGYTF